A single sample is the source of the 17 T cell receptor beta chains below, sequenced in a study of blood T cell repertoires in COVID-19. Sequencing was performed with immunoSEQ multiplex PCR; in TCRdb, only in-frame clones are kept and a portion is missing. The sample comprises some 260,000 clones, over 70% of which are singletons, and around 9.6% rests with the top ten. Sequencing was carried out using peripheral blood. These receptor sequences come from a woman aged 70-85 years with COVID-19, enrolled during active disease.

J is TRBJ1-2 and V is TRBV5-1; no definite D call. The V and J ends lost 4 bases and 7 bases respectively, with 14 bases between them. The germline gives CDR1 SGHRS, CDR2 YFSETQ. The CDR3 is 13 residues long. CDR3 sequence reads: CASSPLRGGGYTF. In nucleotides, the CDR3 is TGCGCCAGCAGCCCCCTCCGGGGAGGTGGCTACACCTTC. Together with reference TRBV5-1 and TRBJ1-2, the CDR3 gives the full variable domain: KAGVTQTPRYLIKTRGQQVTLSCSPISGHRSVSWYQQTPGQGLQFLFEYFSETQRNKGNFPGRFSGRQFSNSRSEMNVSTLELGDSALYLCASSPLRGGGYTFGSGTRLTVV.

The rearrangement joins TRBV10-3 to TRBJ1-5; perhaps TRBD1 as D (6 bases). CDR3 size: 16 residues. The V gene lost 4 bases and the J gene lost 2 bases, with 15 bases spanning the gap. The germline V gene has CDR1 ENHRY and CDR2 SYGVKD. CDR3 in amino acids: CAISVQGNGGNQPQHF. The CDR3 DNA follows: TGTGCCATCAGTGTTCAGGGGAATGGGGGCAATCAGCCCCAGCATTTT.

This chain links TRBV2 with TRBJ1-2; possible D gene TRBD1, 5 bases. The V gene lost 6 bases and the J gene lost 0 bases, with 8 bases spanning the gap. In germline, CDR1 is SNHLY, CDR2 FYNNEI. The CDR3 length is 13 residues. CDR3 loop: CASSGDSNYGYTF. The CDR3 DNA reads TGTGCCAGCAGCGGGGACTCTAACTATGGCTACACCTTC. The full variable domain, its missing parts supplied by reference TRBV2 and TRBJ1-2, is EPEVTQTPSHQVTQMGQEVILRCVPISNHLYFYWYRQILGQKVEFLVSFYNNEISEKSEIFDDQFSVERPDGSNFTLKIRSTKLEDSAMYFCASSGDSNYGYTFGSGTRLTVV.

This rearrangement joins TRBV6-4 to TRBJ2-1; 11 nucleotides agree with TRBD2. This CDR3 has 15 amino acids. With V trimmed by 5 bases and J by 4 bases, 4 bases remained unmatched. CDR1 and CDR2 (germline): MRHNA, SNTAGT. CDR3: CASSKLAGAYNEQFF. The CDR3 bases are TGTGCCAGCAGTAAACTAGCGGGAGCATACAATGAGCAGTTCTTC.

About this clone: This CDR3 is also generated by other DNA sequences in the sample. The rearrangement joins TRBV28 to TRBJ1-4, with D possibly matching TRBD1 (6 bases). Germline V lookup: CDR1 MDHEN, CDR2 SYDVKM. There are 14 residues in the CDR3. V was trimmed by 5 bases and J by 5 bases, leaving 12 bases between them. CDR3 sequence: CASSPGHLNEKLFF. The CDR3 DNA is TGTGCCAGCAGTCCGGGACACCTCAATGAAAAACTGTTTTTT.

This chain connects TRBV19 to TRBJ2-3, with unresolved D. The length of the CDR3 is 13 residues. Trimming took 5 bases from V and 5 from J, leaving 11 bases between them. From germline, CDR1 is LNHDA and CDR2 SQIVND (reference sequence). The CDR3 spells CASSPMPGDTQYF. The DNA of the CDR3 is TGTGCCAGTAGTCCCATGCCCGGAGATACGCAGTATTTT.

J is TRBJ1-5 and V is TRBV6-2 or TRBV6-3, with D hard to call. The germline gives CDR1 MNHEY, CDR2 SVGEGT. Trimming removed 0 bases from V and 4 bases from J, with 7 bases in between. This CDR3 region has 14 residues. The DNA for the CDR3 is TGTGCCAGCAGTTACTCGGCAGTAAATCAGCCCCAGCATTTT. As protein: CASSYSAVNQPQHF.

V and J are TRBV28 and TRBJ2-7; D is uncertain. V lost 3 bases and J lost 5, with 17 bases in between. CDR3 size: 15 residues. The germline V gene encodes CDR1 MDHEN and CDR2 SYDVKM. The CDR3 DNA follows: TGTGCCAGCAGTTTCCCGTCGGCAGGAACCCACGAGCAGTACTTC. The encoded protein is CASSFPSAGTHEQYF.

This chain links TRBV6-5 with TRBJ2-2; 8 nucleotides line up with TRBD2. This CDR3 comprises 15 residues. The germline gives CDR1 MNHEY, CDR2 SVGAGI. J was trimmed by 7 bases and V by 4 bases; bases with no gene match: 8. CDR3 sequence reads: CASSWFSGTGGELFF. DNA of the CDR3: TGTGCCAGCAGTTGGTTTAGCGGGACTGGCGGGGAGCTGTTTTTT.

This chain uses TRBV12-3 or TRBV12-4 with TRBJ1-2; perhaps TRBD1 as D (5 bases). The CDR3 contains 11 residues. Trimming cost V 8 bases and J 2 bases, with 6 bases left between them. CDR3 amino acids: CASGGNYGYTF. The CDR3 region has the DNA TGTGCCAGCGGGGGGAACTATGGCTACACCTTC.

The chain combines TRBV2 with TRBJ1-6, with TRBD1 matching over 8 bases. The V and J ends lost 1 base and 7 bases, in that order; junction bases with no gene match: 12. Per the germline V gene, CDR1 is SNHLY and CDR2 is FYNNEI. This CDR3 spans 18 amino acids. The CDR3 DNA reads TGTGCCAGCAGTGAAGACGTGGGCAGGGGGCATAACAATTCACCCCTCCACTTT. Translating gives CASSEDVGRGHNNSPLHF.

J is TRBJ1-2 and V is TRBV28, with 10 nucleotides matching TRBD1. Germline V gene data show CDR1 as MDHEN and CDR2 as SYDVKM. Trimming removed 7 bases from V and 4 bases from J; junction bases left unmatched: 3. This CDR3 is built from 13 residues. CDR3 amino acids: CASKRTGGYGYTF. The DNA of the CDR3 is TGTGCCAGCAAACGGACAGGGGGCTATGGCTACACCTTC.

The chain joins TRBV27 to TRBJ1-5; weak D call: TRBD1 (5 bases). Looked up from germline, CDR1 is MNHEY and CDR2 is SMNVEV (reference sequence). The CDR3 consists of 15 residues. Trimming cost V 7 bases and J 3 bases, with 16 bases left between them. CDR3 residues: CASKRTDMYNQPQHF. The CDR3 region has the DNA TGTGCCAGCAAACGAACGGACATGTACAATCAGCCCCAGCATTTT.

The chain links TRBV19 to TRBJ1-2; D gene unclear. The CDR3 has 15 residues. CDR1 and CDR2 (germline): LNHDA, SQIVND (reference sequence). The V gene lost 3 bases and the J gene lost 4 bases, with 15 bases spanning the gap. The CDR3 protein is CASSMEQSTRYGYTF. The CDR3 DNA is TGTGCCAGTAGTATGGAACAGTCAACGCGCTATGGCTACACCTTC.

This clone appeared once. The V and J genes are TRBV5-8 and TRBJ2-1; 7 nucleotides agree with TRBD2. Germline CDR1 reads SGHTS; CDR2 reads YDEGEE. With V trimmed by 4 bases and J by 6 bases, 10 bases remained unmatched. CDR3 length equals 15 residues. CDR3 sequence reads: CASSQGSGWGNEQFF. DNA of the CDR3: TGTGCCAGCAGCCAGGGTAGCGGGTGGGGCAATGAGCAGTTCTTC.

The rearrangement joins TRBV15 to TRBJ2-7; no reliable D call. The CDR3 is 14 residues long. Trimming took off 1 base at V and 7 bases at J, with 14 bases between the two ends. Germline assignment: CDR1 LNHNV and CDR2 YYDKDF (reference sequence). The CDR3 DNA follows: TGTGCCACCAGCAGAGGAGGAACTTCTCGGGAGCAGTACTTC. It yields the protein CATSRGGTSREQYF.

J is TRBJ2-7 and V is TRBV3-1 (or the pseudogene TRBV3-2); D remains unclear. This CDR3 has 11 amino acids. CDR1 is LGHDT and CDR2 is YNNKEL in the germline V gene (reference sequence). V lost 8 bases, J lost 1 base, and 6 bases lay in between. The CDR3 nucleotides read TGTGCCAGCGTGACTTCCTACGAGCAGTACTTC. Residues: CASVTSYEQYF.